A single T cell receptor (beta chain) is shown here with its context. CDR1 and CDR2 from the germline V gene are MNHEY and SVGAGI. The CDR3 has 13 residues. Losses at the gene ends were 6 bases for V and 5 bases for J; bases not matched to a gene: 4. These data are taken from a study of OX40 agonist ivuxolimab in advanced cancers. Study context: Ivuxolimab, an agonist antibody against OX40 (CD134), was given to patients. Males comprised 70% to 90% of the group, whose mean age was 60 years (range 23 to 79). All patients had ivuxolimab intravenously every 2 weeks at 0.01 to 10 mg/kg. Prior anti-PD-1, anti-PD-L1 or anti-CTLA-4 therapy did not bar entry, and more than 35% had some.

TCRdb's copy holds only in-frame clones and misses some; the assay was immunoSEQ multiplex PCR. The table has some 44,000 clones, approximately 80% seen once. This sequence originates from an adult with an advanced solid tumor such as melanoma, head and neck, liver or kidney cancer. The source material was CD4+ or CD8+ T cells sorted from blood, sampled in a trial of the OX40 agonist ivuxolimab. The chain is built from TRBV6-5 and TRBJ2-5; 9 bases align to TRBD1. CDR3 sequence reads: CASSVDRGETQYF. The CDR3 nucleotides are TGTGCCAGCAGCGTTGACAGGGGGGAGACCCAGTACTTC.